This T cell receptor beta chain comes out of a study of T-cell memory formation after mild COVID-19. The CDR3 totals 12 residues. Germline V gene sequence: CDR1 DFQATT, CDR2 SNEGSKA (reference sequence). Unmatched junction bases numbered 3, after V lost 5 bases and J lost 6 bases. TCRdb re-called the 5' RACE reads with MiXCR, one entry per CDR3 protein. The sample holds 180,000 or so distinct CDR3 sequences, 11% seen once. This clonotype occurred a few times. The TCR comes from a man aged 18 to 29 who had mild COVID-19 (a few samples of this study predate the infection). Cell type and time point are not known. Sequenced input: PBMCs or a T cell subset sorted from them (not recorded which). The chain uses TRBV20-1 and TRBJ2-3; TRBD2 agrees at 9 bases. CDR3 coding DNA: TGCAGTGCTCGGCTAGCGGGGGATACGCAGTATTTT. Residues: CSARLAGDTQYF.